What follows are 23 T cell receptor beta chains derived from one specimen sequenced in a study of blood T cell repertoires in COVID-19. Assay: immunoSEQ multiplex PCR; the TCRdb copy retains only in-frame clones and omits some. The data show fewer than 250,000 clones, 89% seen once. The specimen sequenced was PBMCs or T cells enriched from blood (not recorded which). The source of these receptors is a woman between 18 and 29 years old who had recovered from COVID-19.

The V call is TRBV19, the J call TRBJ2-5; D might be TRBD1 (5 bases). CDR3 length: 14 residues. V lost 3 bases to trimming and J lost 5 bases, with 13 bases between them. Per the germline V gene, CDR1 is LNHDA and CDR2 is SQIVND (reference sequence). CDR3 loop: CASSIMQGRETQYF. The CDR3 nucleotides are TGTGCCAGTAGTATCATGCAGGGTAGGGAGACCCAGTACTTC.

V is TRBV29-1 and J is TRBJ1-1; D possibly corresponds to TRBD1 (5 bases). Trimming removed 7 bases from V and 2 bases from J, with 11 bases in between. The CDR3 is 12 residues long. Germline-derived CDR1 and CDR2 are SQVTM and ANQGSEA. The CDR3 sequence: CSGEQDNTEAFF. CDR3 DNA: TGCAGCGGGGAACAGGATAACACTGAAGCTTTCTTT.

V and J are TRBV5-8 and TRBJ1-5; TRBD1 aligns across 7 bases. V lost 3 bases to trimming and J lost 6 bases; unmatched junction nucleotides: 3. Looked up from germline, CDR1 is SGHTS and CDR2 is YDEGEE. This CDR3 spans 13 amino acids. The CDR3 is CASSWDRLQPQHF. CDR3 in DNA: TGTGCCAGCAGCTGGGACAGACTTCAGCCCCAGCATTTT.

In DNA, the CDR3 is TGTGCCAGCAGTCCCCCTGTAAATCCTGAAGCTTTCTTT. Translating it yields CASSPPVNPEAFF. J is TRBJ1-1 and V is TRBV7-9, with D uncertain. Germline values: CDR1 SEHNR, CDR2 FQNEAQ (reference sequence). Trimming cost V 6 bases and J 6 bases, with 14 bases left between them. CDR3 length: 13 amino acids.

The chain has TRBV5-1 and TRBJ1-2; 11 nucleotides match TRBD1. The CDR3 loop spans 15 amino acids. Germline CDR1 reads SGHRS; CDR2 reads YFSETQ. Trimming cost V 5 bases and J 4 bases; bases outside gene matches: 7. DNA for the CDR3: TGCGCCAGCAGGGTTGGGACAGGGGGTGCCTATGGCTACACCTTC. It yields the protein CASRVGTGGAYGYTF.

V usage is TRBV6-1 and J usage is TRBJ1-6; no definite D call. Trimming pared 4 bases from V and 7 bases from J, leaving 17 bases between. CDR1 and CDR2 from the germline V gene are MNHNS and SASEGT. The CDR3 is 16 residues long. The CDR3 coding sequence is TGTGCCAGCAGTGTAGGCCTTTGGACTCGCAATTCACCCCTCCACTTT. Protein product: CASSVGLWTRNSPLHF.

V usage is TRBV2 and J usage is TRBJ2-2, with 7 bases that match TRBD1. CDR1 is SNHLY and CDR2 is FYNNEI in the germline V gene. Trimming at V came to 8 bases and at J to 5 bases, leaving 11 bases not matched to a gene. CDR3 size: 15 residues. This chain's CDR3 is CASELDRVGTGELFF. For the CDR3, the DNA is TGTGCCAGCGAACTAGACAGGGTAGGAACCGGGGAGCTGTTTTTT.

This clone was seen only a few times. The rearrangement joins TRBV9 to TRBJ2-1; 9 bases fit TRBD2. This CDR3 has 15 amino acids. V lost 4 bases, J lost 8 bases, and 10 bases stayed unmatched. From germline, CDR1 is SGDLS and CDR2 YYNGEE. CDR3 sequence reads: CASSPRSGGYDEQFF. DNA of the CDR3: TGTGCCAGCAGCCCGAGAAGCGGGGGGTACGATGAGCAGTTCTTC.

The chain joins TRBV18 to TRBJ2-3, with D perhaps TRBD2 (6 bases). The CDR3 totals 13 residues. In germline, CDR1 is KGHSH, CDR2 LQKENI. With 4 bases removed from V and 6 bases from J, the gap between germline ends came to 11 bases. Written as DNA, the CDR3 is TGTGCCAGCTCACTCCGGACTACGGATACGCAGTATTTT. Its protein is CASSLRTTDTQYF.

This clone was seen a few times. This chain links TRBV12-3 or TRBV12-4 with TRBJ1-3; no firm D call. Trimming left V 5 bases short and J 7 bases short, with 12 bases between. CDR3 length equals 13 residues. CDR3 bases: TGTGCCAGCAGTCACTCAGGTCACAACACCATATATTTT. This gives the protein CASSHSGHNTIYF.

The chain uses TRBV7-2 and TRBJ2-7; perhaps TRBD1 as D (6 bases). Trimming shortened V by 5 bases and J by 7 bases, and 15 bases separated the two germline ends. This CDR3 has 13 amino acids. Germline V gene lookup returns CDR1 SGHTA and CDR2 FQGNSA. The CDR3 region is CASSPGGGPEQYF. CDR3 nucleotides: TGTGCCAGCAGCCCTGGGGGCGGCCCGGAGCAGTACTTC.

The genes are TRBV5-8 and TRBJ2-5; 9 bases are shared with TRBD1. After removal of 0 bases from V and 5 bases from J, the junction contained 11 bases not matched to a gene. Germline-derived CDR1 and CDR2 are SGHTS and YDEGEE. This CDR3 comprises 17 residues. The CDR3 DNA is TGTGCCAGCAGCTTGGCCAGTAGTACAGGGGGCTATGAGACCCAGTACTTC. The encoded protein is CASSLASSTGGYETQYF.

The chain uses TRBV9 and TRBJ2-3, with 10 bases fitting TRBD2. Per the germline V gene, CDR1 is SGDLS and CDR2 is YYNGEE. The ends lost 4 bases at V and 0 bases at J; junction bases unmatched: 5. This CDR3 region has 16 residues. CDR3 sequence: CASSLLAGASTDTQYF. DNA for the CDR3: TGTGCCAGCAGCCTTCTAGCGGGGGCGAGCACAGATACGCAGTATTTT.

The rearrangement uses TRBV6-5 and TRBJ2-5; a weak D match, TRBD2 (6 bases). The CDR3 is 14 amino acids. CDR1 and CDR2 (germline): MNHEY, SVGAGI. Between the trimmed V and J ends, which lost 5 bases and 5 bases, there was a span of 15 bases. The CDR3 sequence is CASSKRRETETQYF. In DNA, the CDR3 is TGTGCCAGCAGTAAGAGGCGGGAAACGGAGACCCAGTACTTC.

This rearrangement joins TRBV21-1 to TRBJ2-7; TRBD2 is taken as the D call from the table, unchecked against the DNA. TRBV21-1 is a pseudogene segment. CDR3 length equals 16 residues. The CDR3 DNA reads TGTGCCAGCAGCATACTAGGACCGAAGAGCTCCTACGAGCAGTACTTC. Its protein is CASSILGPKSSYEQYF.

This chain connects TRBV6-5 to TRBJ2-1, with 7 bases that match TRBD1. Germline trimming cut 6 bases from V and 13 bases from J; bases unmatched to any gene: 6. The CDR3 has 11 residues. CDR1 and CDR2 from the germline V gene are MNHEY and SVGAGI. CDR3 in amino acids: CASRYRDSQFF. CDR3 sequence (DNA): TGTGCCAGCAGATACCGGGACAGCCAGTTCTTC.

The chain links TRBV5-6 to TRBJ2-7; D is unresolved. V was pared by 4 bases and J by 3 bases, with 20 bases between. Germline values: CDR1 SGHDT, CDR2 YYEEEE. The CDR3 loop spans 16 amino acids. The CDR3 here is CASSVNFEVLFYEQYF. Here the CDR3 DNA reads TGTGCCAGCAGCGTGAACTTTGAGGTTTTGTTCTACGAGCAGTACTTC.

This rearrangement joins TRBV28 to TRBJ2-5; the D gene is possibly TRBD2 (6 bases). This CDR3 has 12 amino acids. From germline, CDR1 is MDHEN and CDR2 SYDVKM. Trimming removed 6 bases at V and 5 bases at J, with 10 bases between. The chain's CDR3 is CASSRGVETQYF. The CDR3, as DNA: TGTGCCAGCAGCCGCGGGGTGGAGACCCAGTACTTC.

This rearrangement joins TRBV9 to TRBJ1-4; D not certain. V gave up 1 base and J gave up 5 bases, with 12 bases separating them. The CDR3 has 15 amino acids. Germline loops: CDR1 SGDLS, CDR2 YYNGEE. Here the CDR3 DNA reads TGTGCCAGCAGCGTAACGGGGAACTTAAATGAAAAACTGTTTTTT. As protein: CASSVTGNLNEKLFF.

This chain's CDR3 is CASSLRFGIKGTYEQYF. CDR3 bases: TGTGCCAGCAGTTTAAGATTCGGGATAAAGGGAACCTACGAGCAGTACTTC. The chain combines TRBV27 with TRBJ2-7; maybe TRBD2 (5 bases). Per germline, CDR1 MNHEY and CDR2 SMNVEV (reference sequence). The CDR3 runs 17 residues. Deletions cut 2 bases from V and 2 bases from J, with 19 bases between.

The V and J genes are TRBV6-6 and TRBJ2-7; D gene ambiguous. In germline, CDR1 is MNHNY, CDR2 SVGAGI (reference sequence). This CDR3 is 13 amino acids long. Trimming cost V 0 bases and J 5 bases, with 8 bases left between them. The CDR3 DNA sequence: TGTGCCAGCAGTTACTCGGTCGAGGACGAGCAGTACTTC. This translates into CASSYSVEDEQYF.

In its sample, this clone was seen once. V usage is TRBV24-1 and J usage is TRBJ1-2; 7 nucleotides align to TRBD1. V was clipped by 8 bases and J by 4 bases; unmatched bases: 15. Germline V gene sequence: CDR1 KGHDR, CDR2 SFDVKD. The CDR3 extends over 16 amino acids. In nucleotides, the CDR3 is TGTGCCACCAAAGTTAACAGGGGCCCTAATGGCTATGGCTACACCTTC. Protein sequence: CATKVNRGPNGYGYTF.

The chain couples TRBV7-9 to TRBJ1-1, with TRBD1 identical over 8 bases. Germline V lookup: CDR1 SEHNR, CDR2 FQNEAQ (reference sequence). The CDR3 is 15 amino acids. The V and J ends lost 1 base and 4 bases, in that order; junction bases with no gene match: 5. In DNA form, the CDR3 reads TGTGCCAGCAGCTTAGAAAGGACAGGGCTCACTGAAGCTTTCTTT. As protein: CASSLERTGLTEAFF.